This T cell receptor beta chain came from a study of shared clonotypes between healthy human individuals. Study results and limitations: In several donors, around 5% of naive CD4 clonotypes appeared in common.

Concerning this clone: Its target is unknown.

Clones were read by immunoSEQ multiplex PCR, and TCRdb kept only the in-frame ones, dropping some. The data hold about 680,000 clones, with around 78% observed a single time. Germline CDR1 SGHRS, CDR2 YFSETQ. The length of the CDR3 is 16 residues. V dropped 0 bases and J dropped 3; count of bases not matched to a gene: 5. The receptor was derived from a woman younger than 45 in good health. The V gene is TRBV5-1, the J gene TRBJ2-3, with 9 positions matching TRBD1. Sequenced: memory CD4+ T cells sorted from blood. As for subset: CD45RA-negative fraction. The CDR3 loop reads CASSLDGTGNTDTQYF. In DNA form, the CDR3 reads TGCGCCAGCAGCTTGGATGGGACAGGGAATACAGATACGCAGTATTTT.